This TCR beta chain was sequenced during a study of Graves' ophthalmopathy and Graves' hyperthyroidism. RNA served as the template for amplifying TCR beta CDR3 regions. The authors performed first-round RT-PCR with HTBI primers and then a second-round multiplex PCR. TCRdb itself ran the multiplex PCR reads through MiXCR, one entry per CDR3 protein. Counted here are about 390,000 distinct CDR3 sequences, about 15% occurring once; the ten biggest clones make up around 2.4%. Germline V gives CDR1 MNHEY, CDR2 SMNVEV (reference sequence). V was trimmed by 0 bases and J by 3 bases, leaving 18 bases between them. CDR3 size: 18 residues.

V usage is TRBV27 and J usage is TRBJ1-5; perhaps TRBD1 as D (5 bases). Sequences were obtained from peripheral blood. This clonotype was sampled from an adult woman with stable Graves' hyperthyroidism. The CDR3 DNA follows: TGTGCCAGCAGTTTATCGGCCAGGGCTAACTCGTACAATCAGCCCCAGCATTTT. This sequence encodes CASSLSARANSYNQPQHF.